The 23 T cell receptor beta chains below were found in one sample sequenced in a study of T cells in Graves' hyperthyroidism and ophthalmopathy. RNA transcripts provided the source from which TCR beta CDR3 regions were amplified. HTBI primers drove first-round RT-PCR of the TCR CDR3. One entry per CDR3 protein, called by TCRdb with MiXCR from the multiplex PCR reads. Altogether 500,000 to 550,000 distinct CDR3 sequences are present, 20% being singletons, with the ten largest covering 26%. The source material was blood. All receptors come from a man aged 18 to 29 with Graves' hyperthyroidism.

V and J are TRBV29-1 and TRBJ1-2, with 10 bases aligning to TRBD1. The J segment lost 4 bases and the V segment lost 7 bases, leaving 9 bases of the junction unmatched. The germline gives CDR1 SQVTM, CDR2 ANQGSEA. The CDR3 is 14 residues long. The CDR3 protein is CSATRDRGSYGYTF. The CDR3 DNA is TGCAGCGCCACCCGGGACAGGGGTTCCTATGGCTACACCTTC.

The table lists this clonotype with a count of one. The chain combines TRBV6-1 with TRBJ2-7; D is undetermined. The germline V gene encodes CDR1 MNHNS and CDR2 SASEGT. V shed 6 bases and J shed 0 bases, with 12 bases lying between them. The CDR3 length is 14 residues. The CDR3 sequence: CASSSVRLSYEQYF. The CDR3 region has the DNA TGTGCCAGCAGCTCGGTACGGCTCTCCTACGAGCAGTACTTC.

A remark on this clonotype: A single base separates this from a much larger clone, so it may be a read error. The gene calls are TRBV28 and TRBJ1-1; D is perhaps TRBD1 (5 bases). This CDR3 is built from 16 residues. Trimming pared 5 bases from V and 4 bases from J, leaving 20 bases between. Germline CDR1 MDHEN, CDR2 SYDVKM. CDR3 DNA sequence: TGTGCCAGCAGTCTCTACCCGACAGTGGGCCGCACTGAAGCTTTCTTT. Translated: CASSLYPTVGRTEAFF.

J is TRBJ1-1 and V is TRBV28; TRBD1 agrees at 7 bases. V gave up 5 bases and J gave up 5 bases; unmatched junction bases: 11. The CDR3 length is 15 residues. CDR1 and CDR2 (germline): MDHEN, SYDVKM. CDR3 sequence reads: CASSITTGDSTEAFF. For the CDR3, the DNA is TGTGCCAGCAGTATTACTACAGGGGATTCGACTGAAGCTTTCTTT.

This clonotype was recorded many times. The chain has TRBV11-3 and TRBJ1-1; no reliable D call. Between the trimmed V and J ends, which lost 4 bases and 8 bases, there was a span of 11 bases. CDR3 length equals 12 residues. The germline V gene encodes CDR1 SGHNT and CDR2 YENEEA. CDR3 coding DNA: TGTGCCAGCAGCTCACCGGGGATAGAAGCTTTCTTT. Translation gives CASSSPGIEAFF.

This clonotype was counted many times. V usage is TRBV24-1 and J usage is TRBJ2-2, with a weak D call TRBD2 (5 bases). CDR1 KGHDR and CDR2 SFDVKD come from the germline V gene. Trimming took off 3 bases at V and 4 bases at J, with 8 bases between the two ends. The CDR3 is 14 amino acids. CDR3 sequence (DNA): TGTGCCACCAGTGATATGAGGGTCACCGGGGAGCTGTTTTTT. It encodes CATSDMRVTGELFF.

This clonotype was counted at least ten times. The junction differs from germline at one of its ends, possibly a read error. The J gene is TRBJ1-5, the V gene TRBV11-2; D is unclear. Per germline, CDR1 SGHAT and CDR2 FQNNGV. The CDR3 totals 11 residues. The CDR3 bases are TGTGCCAGCAGCTTAAAATCAGCCCCAGCATTT. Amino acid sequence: CASSLKSAPAF.

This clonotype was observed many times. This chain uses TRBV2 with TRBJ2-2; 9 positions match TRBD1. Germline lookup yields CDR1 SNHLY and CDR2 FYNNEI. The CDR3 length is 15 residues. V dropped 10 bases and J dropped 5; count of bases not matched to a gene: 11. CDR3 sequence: CAMKSTGGMTGELFF. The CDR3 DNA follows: TGTGCCATGAAGTCTACAGGGGGCATGACCGGGGAGCTGTTTTTT.

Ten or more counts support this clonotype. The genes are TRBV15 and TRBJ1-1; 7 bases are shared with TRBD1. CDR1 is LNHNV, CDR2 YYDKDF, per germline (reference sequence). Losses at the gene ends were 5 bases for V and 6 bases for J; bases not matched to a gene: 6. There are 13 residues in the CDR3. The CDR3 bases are TGTGCCACCAGCTTTGAAGGGGGCTCTGAAGCTTTCTTT. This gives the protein CATSFEGGSEAFF.

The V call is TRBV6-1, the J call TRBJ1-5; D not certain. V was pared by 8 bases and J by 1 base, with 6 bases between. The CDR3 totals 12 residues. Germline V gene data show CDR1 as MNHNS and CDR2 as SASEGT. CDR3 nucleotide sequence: TGTGCCAGCCAACGGAGCAATCAGCCCCAGCATTTT. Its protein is CASQRSNQPQHF.

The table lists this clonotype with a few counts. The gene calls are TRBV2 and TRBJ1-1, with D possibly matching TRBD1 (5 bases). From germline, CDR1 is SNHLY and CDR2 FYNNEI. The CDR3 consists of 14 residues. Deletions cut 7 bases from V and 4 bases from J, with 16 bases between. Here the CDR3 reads CASNFGRGGTEAFF. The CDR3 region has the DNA TGTGCCAGCAACTTCGGCCGGGGGGGCACTGAAGCTTTCTTT.

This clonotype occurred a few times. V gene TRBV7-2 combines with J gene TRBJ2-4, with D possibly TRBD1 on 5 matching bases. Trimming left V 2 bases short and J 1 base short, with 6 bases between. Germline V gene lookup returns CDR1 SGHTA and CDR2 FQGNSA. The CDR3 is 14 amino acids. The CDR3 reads CASSLNRAKNIQYF. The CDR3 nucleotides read TGTGCCAGCAGCTTAAACAGGGCCAAAAACATTCAGTACTTC. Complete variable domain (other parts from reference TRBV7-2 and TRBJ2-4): GAGVSQSPSNKVTEKGKDVELRCDPISGHTALYWYRQSLGQGLEFLIYFQGNSAPDKSGLPSDRFSAERTGGSVSTLTIQRTQQEDSAVYLCASSLNRAKNIQYFGAGTRLSVL.

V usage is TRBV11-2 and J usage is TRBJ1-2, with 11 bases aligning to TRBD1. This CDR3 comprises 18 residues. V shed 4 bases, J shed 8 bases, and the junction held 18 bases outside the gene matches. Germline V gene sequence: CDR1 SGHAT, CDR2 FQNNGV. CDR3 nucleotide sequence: TGTGCCAGCAGCTCGCTCGGGACAGGGGGGGCTATATCTTGGGGCTACACCTTC. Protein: CASSSLGTGGAISWGYTF.

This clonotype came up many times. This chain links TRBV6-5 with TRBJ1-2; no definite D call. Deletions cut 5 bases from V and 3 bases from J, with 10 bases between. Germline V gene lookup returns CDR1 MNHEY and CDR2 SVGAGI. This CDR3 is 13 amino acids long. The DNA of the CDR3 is TGTGCCAGCAGTCTAGGACGGCACTATGGCTACACCTTC. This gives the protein CASSLGRHYGYTF.

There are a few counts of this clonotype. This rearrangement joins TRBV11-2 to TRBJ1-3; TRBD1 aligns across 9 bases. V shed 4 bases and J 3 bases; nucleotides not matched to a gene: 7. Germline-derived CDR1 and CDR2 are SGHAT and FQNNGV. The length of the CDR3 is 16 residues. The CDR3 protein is CASSSGTGFVGNTIYF. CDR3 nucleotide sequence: TGTGCCAGCAGCTCCGGGACAGGGTTCGTTGGAAACACCATATATTTT.

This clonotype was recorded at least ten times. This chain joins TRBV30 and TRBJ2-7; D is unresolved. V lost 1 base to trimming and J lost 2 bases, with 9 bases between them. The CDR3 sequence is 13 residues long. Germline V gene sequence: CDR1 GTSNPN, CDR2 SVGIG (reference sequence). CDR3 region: CAWSEARAYEQYF. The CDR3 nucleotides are TGTGCCTGGAGTGAAGCCAGAGCCTACGAGCAGTACTTC.

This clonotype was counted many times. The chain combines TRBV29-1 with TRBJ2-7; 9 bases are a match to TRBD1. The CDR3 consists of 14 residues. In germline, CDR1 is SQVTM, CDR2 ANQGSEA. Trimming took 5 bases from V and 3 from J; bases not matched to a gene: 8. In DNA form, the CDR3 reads TGCAGCGTTACGGAGGTGGGACAGGGCTACGAGCAGTACTTC. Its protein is CSVTEVGQGYEQYF.

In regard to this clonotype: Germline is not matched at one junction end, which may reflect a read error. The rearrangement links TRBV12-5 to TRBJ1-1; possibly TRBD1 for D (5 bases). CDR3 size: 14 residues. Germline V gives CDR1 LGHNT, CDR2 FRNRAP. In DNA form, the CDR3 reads TGTGCTAGTGGTGTCGGGACCACGGTGACTGAAGCTTGCTTT. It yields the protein CASGVGTTVTEACF.

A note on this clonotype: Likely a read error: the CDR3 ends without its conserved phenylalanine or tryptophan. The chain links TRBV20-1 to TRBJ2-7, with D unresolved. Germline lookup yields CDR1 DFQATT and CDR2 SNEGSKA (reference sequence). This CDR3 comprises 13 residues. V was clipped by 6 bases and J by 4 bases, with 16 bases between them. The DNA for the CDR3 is TGCAGTGCCCATACTGGACCTATTTACGAGCAGTACCTC. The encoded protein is CSAHTGPIYEQYL.

In nucleotides, the CDR3 is TGCGCCAGCAGCCAAATGGCGAGTAACACTGAAGCTTTCTTT. Amino acid sequence: CASSQMASNTEAFF. The chain uses TRBV4-1 and TRBJ1-1; D is uncertain. The CDR3 is 14 residues long. The germline V and J ends were trimmed by 2 bases and 2 bases, with 9 bases remaining between them. Germline loops: CDR1 MGHRA, CDR2 YSYEKL.

CDR3 residues: CASSLLLGAGAFF. DNA of the CDR3: TGTGCCAGCAGCTTACTTTTAGGCGCAGGGGCTTTCTTT. The chain employs TRBV7-9 and TRBJ1-1; tentative D call: TRBD1 (5 bases). The germline V and J ends were trimmed by 2 bases and 11 bases, with 15 bases remaining between them. Germline assignment: CDR1 SEHNR and CDR2 FQNEAQ (reference sequence). The CDR3 runs to 13 residues.

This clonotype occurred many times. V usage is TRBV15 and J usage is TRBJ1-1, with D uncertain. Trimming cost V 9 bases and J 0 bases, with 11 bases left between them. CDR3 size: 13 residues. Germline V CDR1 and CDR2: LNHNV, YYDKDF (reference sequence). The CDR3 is CATEDTVNTEAFF. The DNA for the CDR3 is TGTGCCACGGAGGATACAGTGAACACTGAAGCTTTCTTT.

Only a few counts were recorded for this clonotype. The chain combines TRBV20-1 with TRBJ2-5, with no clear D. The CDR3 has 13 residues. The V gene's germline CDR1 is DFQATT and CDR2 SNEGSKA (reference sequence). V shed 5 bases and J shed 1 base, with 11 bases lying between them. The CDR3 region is CSAPSDLQETQYF. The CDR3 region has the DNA TGCAGTGCTCCTTCGGACCTCCAAGAGACCCAGTACTTC.